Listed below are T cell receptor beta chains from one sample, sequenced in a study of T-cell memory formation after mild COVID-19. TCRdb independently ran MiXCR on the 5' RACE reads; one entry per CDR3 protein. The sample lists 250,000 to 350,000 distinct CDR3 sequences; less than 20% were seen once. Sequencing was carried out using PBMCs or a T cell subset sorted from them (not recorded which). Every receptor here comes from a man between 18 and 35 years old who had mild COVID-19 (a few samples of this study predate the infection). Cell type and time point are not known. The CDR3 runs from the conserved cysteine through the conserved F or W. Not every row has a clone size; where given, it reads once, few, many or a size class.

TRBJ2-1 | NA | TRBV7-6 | CASSLGGGAWDEQFF
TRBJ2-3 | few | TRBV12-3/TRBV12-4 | CASSSVRGSTDTQYF
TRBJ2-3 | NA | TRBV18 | CASSSGTGEVYF
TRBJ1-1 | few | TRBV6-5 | CASSYSGTENTEAFF
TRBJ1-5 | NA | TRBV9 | CASSVGFVDQPQHF
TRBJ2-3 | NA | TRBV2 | CASRGLAVTDTQYF
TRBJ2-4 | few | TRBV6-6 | CASSPLRGRVGVMAKNIQYF
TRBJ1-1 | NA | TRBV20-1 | CSVAGGDTEAFF
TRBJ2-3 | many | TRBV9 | CASSAPGTSGGITDTQYF
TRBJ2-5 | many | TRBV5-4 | CASSSKQGGETQYF
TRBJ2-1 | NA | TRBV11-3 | CASSLNRDEQFF
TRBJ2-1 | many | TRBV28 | CASSFAGDGDEQFF
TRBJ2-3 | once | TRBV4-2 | CASSQEGKDTQYF
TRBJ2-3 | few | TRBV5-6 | CASSPGGLLSDTQYF
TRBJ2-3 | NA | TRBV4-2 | CASSHDSSGTDTQYF
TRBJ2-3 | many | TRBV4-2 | CASSQGLAGTDTQYF
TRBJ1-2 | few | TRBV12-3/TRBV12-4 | CASSPGRIDGYTF
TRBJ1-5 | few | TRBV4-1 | CASSQSRDSNQPQHF
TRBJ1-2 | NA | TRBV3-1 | CASSQYPGDYGYTF
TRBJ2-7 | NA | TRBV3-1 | CASSQSGRGNEQYF
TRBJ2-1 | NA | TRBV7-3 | CASSLVRTSGSNEQFF
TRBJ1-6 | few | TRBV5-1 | CASSDETEAPLHF
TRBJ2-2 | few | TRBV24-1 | CATSASAGGLTGELFF
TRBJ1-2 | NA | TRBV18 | CASSPQGARGYTF
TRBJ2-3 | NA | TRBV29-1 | CSVEDSASGASTDTQYF
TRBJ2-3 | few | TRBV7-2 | CASSFYREADTQYF
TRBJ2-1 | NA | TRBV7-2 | CASSRSGGPGFF
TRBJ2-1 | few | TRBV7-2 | CASGLWDYNEQFF
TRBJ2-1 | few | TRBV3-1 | CASSPGTANEQFF
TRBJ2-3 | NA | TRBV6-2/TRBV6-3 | CASSYAGLSTDTQYF
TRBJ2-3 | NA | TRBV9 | CASSMTSGTTDTQYF